The rows below give T cell receptor beta chains drawn from one sample of a study of blood T cell repertoires in COVID-19. Assay: immunoSEQ multiplex PCR; the TCRdb copy retains only in-frame clones and omits some. Of just under 250,000 clones in the sample, around 85% were seen once. The sequenced sample was peripheral blood. The receptors come from a woman in her 30s who had recovered from COVID-19. The CDR3 runs from the conserved cysteine through the conserved F or W. The D gene is left open where the match is weak. Clone size is shown for a subset of rows, as once, few, many or a class of expanded clone.

CDR3 protein	CDR3 DNA	clone size	V gene	J gene	D gene
CASSHVPLRLAGGIFGEQFF	TGTGCCAGCAGCCATGTCCCCCTCAGACTAGCGGGGGGGATCTTCGGAGAGCAGTTCTTC	NA	TRBV3-1/TRBV3-2	TRBJ2-1	TRBD2
CASSFQGATNEKLFF	TGTGCCAGCAGCTTTCAGGGGGCAACTAATGAAAAACTGTTTTTT	once	TRBV7-2	TRBJ1-4	TRBD1
CASSPGTSGGQPQHF	TGTGCCAGCAGCCCCGGGACCTCGGGGGGTCAGCCCCAGCATTTT	NA	TRBV7-2	TRBJ1-5	NA
CASSFGGDTQYF	TGTGCCAGCAGCTTTGGGGGGGATACGCAGTATTTT	NA	TRBV5-6	TRBJ2-3	NA
CASSVDGTRNHEQFF	TGTGCCAGCAGCGTAGATGGGACTAGGAACCATGAGCAGTTCTTC	NA	TRBV9	TRBJ2-1	TRBD2
CASSLRQGTEAFF	TGTGCCAGCAGTTTAAGGCAGGGCACTGAAGCTTTCTTT	NA	TRBV12-3/TRBV12-4	TRBJ1-1	NA
CASSLQGRQPQHF	TGTGCCAGCAGTTTGCAGGGGCGTCAGCCCCAGCATTTT	NA	TRBV11-2	TRBJ1-5	NA
CASRKQGAGSDTQYF	TGTGCCAGCAGAAAACAGGGGGCTGGTTCAGATACGCAGTATTTT	NA	TRBV6-5	TRBJ2-3	TRBD1
CASSLGQVNTGELFF	TGTGCCAGCAGCCTGGGACAGGTGAACACCGGGGAGCTGTTTTTT	once	TRBV2	TRBJ2-2	TRBD1
CASSLVPLSTGELFF	TGTGCCAGCAGCTTGGTTCCGTTGAGCACCGGGGAGCTGTTTTTT	once	TRBV5-6	TRBJ2-2	NA
CASSQGEGDNSPLHF	TGTGCCAGCAGCCAAGGAGAAGGGGATAATTCACCCCTCCACTTT	NA	TRBV4-2	TRBJ1-6	NA
CASSVNRNNEQFF	TGTGCCAGCAGCGTAAACAGGAACAATGAGCAGTTCTTC	once	TRBV9	TRBJ2-1	NA
CASGGTAGNTEAFF	TGCGCCAGCGGCGGGACAGCCGGAAACACTGAAGCTTTCTTT	once	TRBV5-1	TRBJ1-1	TRBD1
CASSPDRATEPLYNSPLHF	TGTGCCAGCAGTCCGGACAGGGCTACCGAACCGCTCTATAATTCACCCCTCCACTTT	NA	TRBV27	TRBJ1-6	TRBD1
CASSQDLPSEGEKLFF	TGCGCCAGCAGCCAAGATCTCCCATCCGAGGGAGAAAAACTGTTTTTT	few	TRBV4-3	TRBJ1-4	NA
CASSPWGDGMYEQFF	TGTGCCAGCTCACCATGGGGGGACGGTATGTATGAGCAGTTCTTC	once	TRBV18	TRBJ2-1	NA
CASSLGTGPYYGYTF	TGTGCCAGCAGCTTAGGGACAGGGCCTTACTATGGCTACACCTTC	NA	TRBV7-8	TRBJ1-2	TRBD1
CASSEVAARGGTDTQYF	TGCGCCAGCAGTGAGGTAGCGGCTCGGGGAGGCACAGATACGCAGTATTTT	NA	TRBV10-2	TRBJ2-3	NA
CASREGVVGPYEQYF	TGCGCCAGCAGAGAAGGGGTAGTAGGGCCCTACGAGCAGTACTTC	NA	TRBV5-1	TRBJ2-7	NA
CASSLPGQVLNEQFF	TGTGCCAGCAGCTTACCGGGACAGGTCCTCAATGAGCAGTTCTTC	NA	TRBV7-2	TRBJ2-1	TRBD1
CATSPRGTKETQYF	TGTGCCACCAGCCCAAGGGGGACCAAAGAGACCCAGTACTTC	NA	TRBV15	TRBJ2-5	NA
CALTPSRAGSNQPQHF	TGTGCCCTCACCCCTAGCCGGGCAGGCAGCAATCAGCCCCAGCATTTT	NA	TRBV21-1	TRBJ1-5	NA
CAISDGNQPQHF	TGTGCCATCAGTGACGGGAATCAGCCCCAGCATTTT	NA	TRBV10-3	TRBJ1-5	NA
CASSLGLAGTDTQYF	TGTGCCAGCTCACTTGGACTAGCGGGCACAGATACGCAGTATTTT	NA	TRBV18	TRBJ2-3	TRBD2
CASSPTEAATQYF	TGTGCCAGCTCGCCGACAGAAGCCGCTACGCAGTATTTT	NA	TRBV18	TRBJ2-3	NA
CASNLSGEETQYF	TGTGCCAGCAACCTTAGCGGGGAAGAGACCCAGTACTTC	NA	TRBV7-2	TRBJ2-5	TRBD2
CATHPGQGAGEQFF	TGTGCCACCCACCCGGGACAGGGGGCCGGTGAGCAGTTCTTC	NA	TRBV25-1	TRBJ2-1	TRBD1
CASSEMAGTTGELFF	TGTGCCAGCAGTGAAATGGCGGGGACCACCGGGGAGCTGTTTTTT	NA	TRBV6-1	TRBJ2-2	NA
CASSQDLPTSGGGYYEQYF	TGTGCCAGCAGCCAAGATCTCCCAACTAGCGGGGGCGGTTACTACGAGCAGTACTTC	NA	TRBV4-2	TRBJ2-7	TRBD2
CASSPRGVYTEAFF	TGTGCCAGCAGCCCCCGGGGAGTGTACACTGAAGCTTTCTTT	NA	TRBV5-4	TRBJ1-1	NA
CASSLVSSNEQFF	TGTGCCAGTAGTTTGGTCTCCAGCAATGAGCAGTTCTTC	once	TRBV19	TRBJ2-1	NA
CASSYGTSGYNEQFF	TGTGCCAGCAGTTACGGGACTAGCGGATACAATGAGCAGTTCTTC	NA	TRBV6-2/TRBV6-3	TRBJ2-1	TRBD2
CASSVGPGQGTYNEQFF	TGTGCCAGCAGCGTAGGGCCGGGACAGGGAACATACAATGAGCAGTTCTTC	NA	TRBV9	TRBJ2-1	TRBD1
CASSYRLLGDNHNEQFF	TGTGCCAGCAGTTATAGGCTCTTAGGGGACAACCACAATGAGCAGTTCTTC	NA	TRBV6-2/TRBV6-3	TRBJ2-1	NA
CASSLAGTSGVGETQYF	TGTGCCAGCAGCCTGGCCGGGACTAGCGGTGTTGGAGAGACCCAGTACTTC	NA	TRBV4-2	TRBJ2-5	TRBD2
CASSSETGELFF	TGTGCCAGCAGCTCCGAGACCGGGGAGCTGTTTTTT	NA	TRBV7-7	TRBJ2-2	NA
CASNEQGDGNTIYF	TGTGCCAGCAACGAACAGGGGGATGGAAACACCATATATTTT	NA	TRBV9	TRBJ1-3	TRBD1
CASSLAWPSQGNEQFF	TGCGCCAGCAGCTTGGCATGGCCATCCCAGGGCAATGAGCAGTTCTTC	NA	TRBV5-1	TRBJ2-1	NA
CASSKDEGVTGELFF	TGTGCCAGTAGTAAGGACGAGGGGGTGACCGGGGAGCTGTTTTTT	NA	TRBV19	TRBJ2-2	NA
CASSYVTGGYEQYF	TGTGCCAGCAGTTACGTGACAGGGGGCTACGAGCAGTACTTC	NA	TRBV6-6	TRBJ2-7	TRBD1
CASSYTGVEQYF	TGTGCCAGCAGTTATACAGGGGTCGAGCAGTACTTC	NA	TRBV12-3/TRBV12-4	TRBJ2-7	TRBD1
CASSHTGGEVLYEQYF	TGTGCCAGCAGTCATACAGGGGGCGAGGTTCTCTACGAGCAGTACTTC	NA	TRBV27	TRBJ2-7	TRBD1
CASSLQGFSEAFF	TGCGCCAGCAGCTTACAGGGTTTTAGTGAAGCTTTCTTT	NA	TRBV5-1	TRBJ1-1	NA
CAWETGTNEKLFF	TGTGCCTGGGAGACAGGGACTAATGAAAAACTGTTTTTT	NA	TRBV30	TRBJ1-4	TRBD1
CSVPGTDSYNEQFF	TGCAGCGTTCCCGGGACAGACTCCTACAATGAGCAGTTCTTC	NA	TRBV29-1	TRBJ2-1	TRBD1
CASSPHHVGQANYGYTF	TGTGCCAGCAGCCCTCACCACGTCGGACAGGCTAACTATGGCTACACCTTC	NA	TRBV7-9	TRBJ1-2	TRBD1
CASSYSWGTVSDTQYF	TGTGCCAGCAGTTATAGTTGGGGGACAGTTTCAGATACGCAGTATTTT	NA	TRBV6-5	TRBJ2-3	TRBD1
CASSELRLAASSGGTQYF	TGTGCCAGCAGTGAACTGAGACTAGCGGCTTCGTCTGGCGGGACCCAGTACTTC	NA	TRBV6-1	TRBJ2-5	TRBD2
CASISGLPGDTQYF	TGTGCCAGCATTTCGGGACTTCCCGGGGATACGCAGTATTTT	NA	TRBV2	TRBJ2-3	NA
CASSVVVSSNQPQHF	TGTGCCAGTAGTGTCGTTGTCTCTAGCAATCAGCCCCAGCATTTT	NA	TRBV19	TRBJ1-5	NA
CASVAGDTDTQYF	TGTGCCAGCGTAGCGGGGGACACAGATACGCAGTATTTT	NA	TRBV12-3/TRBV12-4	TRBJ2-3	TRBD2
CATTLGQGETQYF	TGTGCCACCACTTTGGGGCAGGGAGAGACCCAGTACTTC	NA	TRBV5-4	TRBJ2-5	NA
CASSSPPGQTSGWRAYEQYF	TGCGCCAGCAGCTCTCCACCGGGACAGACCAGTGGTTGGCGGGCCTACGAGCAGTACTTC	once	TRBV5-1	TRBJ2-7	TRBD1
CASSLRLAGYNEQFF	TGTGCCAGCAGCTTACGACTAGCGGGATACAATGAGCAGTTCTTC	NA	TRBV7-2	TRBJ2-1	TRBD2
CASQTGGDTEAFF	TGTGCCAGTCAGACAGGGGGGGACACTGAAGCTTTCTTT	few	TRBV19	TRBJ1-1	TRBD1